The next 13 T cell receptor beta chains were all read from a single sample in a study of T cell changes during pregnancy in multiple sclerosis. TCRdb's copy holds only in-frame clones and misses some; the assay was immunoSEQ multiplex PCR. The repertoire holds fewer than 35,000 clones, with about 90% as singletons. This sample comprised CD4+ T cells from peripheral blood mononuclear cells, obtained in the third trimester of pregnancy. These receptors were taken from a female donor in good health, enrolled as a control in a pregnancy study.

The chain is built from TRBV19 and TRBJ1-1; a weak D match, TRBD1 (6 bases). The CDR3 is 14 amino acids. The V gene lost 6 bases and the J gene lost 4 bases, with 15 bases spanning the gap. Germline CDR1 and CDR2: LNHDA and SQIVND (reference sequence). CDR3 sequence (DNA): TGTGCCAGTAGGCTAGTGGTCAGGGGCACTGAAGCTTTCTTT. Translated, it gives CASRLVVRGTEAFF.

This chain connects TRBV5-4 to TRBJ1-1, with TRBD1 as a possible D gene (5 bases). The CDR3 length is 12 residues. The V gene's germline CDR1 is SGHNT and CDR2 YYREEE (reference sequence). With 5 bases removed from V and 4 bases from J, the gap between germline ends came to 9 bases. CDR3 coding DNA: TGTGCCAGCAGATCGGGGGGCACTGAAGCTTTCTTT. This translates into CASRSGGTEAFF.

The gene calls are TRBV7-8 and TRBJ2-1, with 10 bases matching TRBD2. This CDR3 contains 17 residues. J gave up 10 bases and V 2 bases, and 14 bases lay outside the gene matches. The germline V gene has CDR1 SGHVS and CDR2 FQNEAQ. The CDR3 DNA reads TGTGCCAGCAGCTTAATGAGGGTAGCGGGGGGAAGGGGGGAGCAGTTCTTC. Its protein is CASSLMRVAGGRGEQFF. Together with reference TRBV7-8 and TRBJ2-1, the CDR3 gives the full variable domain: GAGVSQSPRYKVAKRGQDVALRCDPISGHVSLFWYQQALGQGPEFLTYFQNEAQLDKSGLPSDRFFAERPEGSVSTLKIQRTQQEDSAVYLCASSLMRVAGGRGEQFFGPGTRLTVL.

The chain couples TRBV19 to TRBJ1-1; a weak D match, TRBD1 (5 bases). V shed 6 bases and J shed 0 bases, with 8 bases lying between them. In germline, CDR1 is LNHDA, CDR2 SQIVND (reference sequence). This CDR3 has 13 amino acids. CDR3 sequence (DNA): TGTGCCAGTAGCGACAGATTGAACACTGAAGCTTTCTTT. Residues: CASSDRLNTEAFF.

The rearrangement uses TRBV7-8 and TRBJ1-2, with 8 bases that match TRBD1. The CDR3 length is 15 residues. The V and J ends lost 5 bases and 4 bases, in that order; junction bases with no gene match: 9. Germline CDR1 and CDR2: SGHVS and FQNEAQ. CDR3 protein: CASSPPQGVSYGYTF. The CDR3 nucleotides read TGTGCCAGCAGCCCGCCACAGGGGGTTAGCTATGGCTACACCTTC.

The chain uses TRBV6-4 and TRBJ2-2; tentative D call: TRBD1 (5 bases). Trimming cost V 8 bases and J 3 bases, with 10 bases left between them. The CDR3 extends over 13 amino acids. Germline CDR1 MRHNA, CDR2 SNTAGT. The CDR3 sequence: CASSQGHTGELFF. For the CDR3, the DNA is TGTGCCAGCTCGCAGGGCCACACCGGGGAGCTGTTTTTT.

This chain connects TRBV4-2 to TRBJ2-1; 9 bases are shared with TRBD2. V was pared by 0 bases and J by 5 bases, with 5 bases of the junction left unmatched. Per germline, CDR1 LGHNA and CDR2 YNFKEQ. The CDR3 has 16 amino acids. CDR3 amino acids: CASSQEGLAPNNEQFF. The CDR3 DNA follows: TGTGCCAGCAGCCAAGAGGGACTAGCCCCAAACAATGAGCAGTTCTTC.

The V call is TRBV30, the J call TRBJ1-3, with 8 positions matching TRBD1. Germline V gives CDR1 GTSNPN, CDR2 SVGIG (reference sequence). After removal of 3 bases from V and 1 base from J, the junction contained 8 bases not matched to a gene. The CDR3 is 16 residues long. CDR3 residues: CAWRVVRGRSGNTIYF. The DNA for the CDR3 is TGTGCCTGGAGGGTCGTCAGGGGGCGGTCTGGAAACACCATATATTTT.

The V and J genes are TRBV7-9 and TRBJ2-3, with 7 bases aligning to TRBD1. The CDR3 has 16 amino acids. V was clipped by 5 bases and J by 1 base; unmatched bases: 9. CDR1 SEHNR and CDR2 FQNEAQ come from the germline V gene (reference sequence). CDR3 DNA: TGTGCCAGCAGCACACACAGGGGATCAGGCACAGATACGCAGTATTTT. The encoded protein is CASSTHRGSGTDTQYF.

The rearrangement links TRBV28 to TRBJ2-7, with a tentative D call TRBD2 (5 bases). The CDR3 has 13 amino acids. The germline V gene has CDR1 MDHEN and CDR2 SYDVKM. V shed 6 bases and J shed 6 bases, with 15 bases lying between them. The CDR3 DNA reads TGTGCCAGCAGCGTTCCGGGATGGAGCGAGCAGTACTTC. Protein sequence: CASSVPGWSEQYF.

The V and J genes are TRBV5-1 and TRBJ1-1; 9 bases are shared with TRBD1. The CDR3 contains 15 residues. Germline lookup yields CDR1 SGHRS and CDR2 YFSETQ. Unmatched junction bases numbered 6, after V lost 3 bases and J lost 3 bases. As DNA, the CDR3 is TGCGCCAGCAGCTACCGACAGGGGGGAGACACTGAAGCTTTCTTT. Protein: CASSYRQGGDTEAFF.

The J gene is TRBJ1-1, the V gene TRBV5-5; D is ambiguous. The germline V gene encodes CDR1 SGHKS and CDR2 YYEKEE (reference sequence). Deletions cut 1 base from V and 1 base from J, with 8 bases between. The CDR3 spans 14 residues. The CDR3 is CASSLSIANTEAFF. CDR3 sequence (DNA): TGTGCCAGCAGCTTGTCCATAGCGAACACTGAAGCTTTCTTT. Full variable domain (missing parts from reference TRBV5-5 and TRBJ1-1): DAGVTQSPTHLIKTRGQQVTLRCSPISGHKSVSWYQQVLGQGPQFIFQYYEKEERGRGNFPDRFSARQFPNYSSELNVNALLLGDSALYLCASSLSIANTEAFFGQGTRLTVV.

This clone was seen just once. The gene calls are TRBV2 and TRBJ2-7; TRBD2 matches 13 bases. The V gene end was trimmed by 6 bases and the J gene end by 4 bases; junction bases not matched to a gene: 6. CDR1 and CDR2 (germline): SNHLY, FYNNEI. The CDR3 is 15 residues long. Written as DNA, the CDR3 is TGTGCCAGCAGGGCACCGGGACTAGCGGGGTACGAGCAGTACTTC. Translation gives CASRAPGLAGYEQYF.